This TCR beta chain was recorded in a study of T cells in Graves' hyperthyroidism and ophthalmopathy. The CDR3 runs to 15 residues. V dropped 7 bases and J dropped 2 bases, with 18 bases sitting between them. Germline-derived CDR1 and CDR2 are MDHEN and SYDVKM. The investigators amplified TCR beta CDR3 regions from RNA transcripts. Researchers ran a first-round RT-PCR on the TCR CDR3 using the HTBI primer set. TCRdb processed the multiplex PCR reads anew with MiXCR; each CDR3 protein has one entry. Counted here are 650,000 to 700,000 distinct CDR3 sequences, about 18% occurring once; the ten biggest clones make up around 15%. This clonotype has ten or more counts. The source of the PBMCs was 10 ml of fresh peripheral blood.

Sequencing was performed on blood. The chain links TRBV28 to TRBJ2-7; D may be TRBD2 (6 bases). This clonotype was sampled from a man aged 50-59 years with Graves' hyperthyroidism. CDR3 nucleotide sequence: TGTGCCAGCACCCAGAGTGGGGGGTTCCCCTACGAGCAGTACTTC. This sequence encodes CASTQSGGFPYEQYF.